A single T cell receptor (beta chain) is shown here with its context. Its cognate antigen is unknown. This record belongs to a study of T cell responses to AZD1222 COVID-19 vaccine. Study-level findings and limits: Clonal diversity may have been underestimated in mostly white British donors. Only a handful of AZD1222 recipients, several in all, had baseline seropositivity. Repertoire sampling was restricted to post-peak T cell response timepoints.

Some clones are missing from TCRdb's copy, which holds only in-frame ones; the method was immunoSEQ multiplex PCR. Here the sample spans about 85,000 clones, about nine tenths being singletons. This specimen consisted of peripheral blood, obtained on day 0 of AZD1222 vaccination. The source is an adult in good health.

CDR3 coding DNA: TGTGCCAGCAGCTTAGCTAGCGGGGGTTACAGCTCCTACAATGAGCAGTTCTTC. It codes for CASSLASGGYSSYNEQFF. The V and J genes are TRBV7-9 and TRBJ2-1; 9 bases are a match to TRBD2. CDR1 SEHNR and CDR2 FQNEAQ come from the germline V gene (reference sequence). The V segment lost 0 bases and the J segment 0 bases; nucleotides outside the gene matches: 6. The CDR3 extends over 18 amino acids.